This T cell receptor beta chain comes out of a study of T-cell memory formation after mild COVID-19. About the study: Clustering of TCRs was largely donor specific. Study-wide results and caveats: Clones contracting over day 15 to 85 were CD4/CD8 balanced, with later expanders leaning CD4+. Pre-infection memory carried some responding clones, suggesting that cross-reactive memory joined.

Germline V gene sequence: CDR1 LGHNA, CDR2 YSLEER. The ends were cut back, 0 bases at V and 0 bases at J, with 12 bases in the middle. The CDR3 sequence is 18 residues long. This clonotype has ten or more counts. As yet, its antigen is unknown. TCRdb reprocessed the 5' RACE reads with MiXCR, giving one entry per CDR3 protein. Of hundreds of thousands of distinct CDR3 sequences in the sample, approximately 15% were seen once. This chain joins TRBV4-3 and TRBJ2-6; D is uncertain. The sequenced material came from PBMCs or a T cell subset sorted from them (not recorded which). The sequence came from a man aged 18 to 29 who had mild COVID-19 (a few samples of this study predate the infection). Cell type and time point are not known. The CDR3 loop is CASSQDRAFGSGANVLTF. CDR3 bases: TGCGCCAGCAGCCAAGATCGTGCATTCGGCTCTGGGGCCAACGTCCTGACTTTC.